Listed below are T cell receptor beta chains from one sample, sequenced in a study of blood T cells in healthy people across ages. TCRdb processed the 5' RACE reads anew with MiXCR; each CDR3 protein has one entry. In the table there are 1.5 million to 2 million distinct CDR3 sequences, about 30% of which are singletons. Material: blood. The receptors were sampled from a woman aged 25 to 39 in good health. Both conserved end residues are part of each CDR3. The D gene is left open where the match is weak. A clone size is listed for some rows: how often the clone was seen (once, few, many), or a class if it is expanded.

D gene: NA; V gene: TRBV6-2/TRBV6-3; CDR3 length: 14; J gene: TRBJ2-1; clone size: NA; CDR3 protein: CASSTSLSYNEQFF; CDR3 DNA: TGTGCCAGCAGCACTAGCCTGTCCTACAATGAGCAGTTCTTC
D gene: NA; V gene: TRBV20-1; CDR3 length: 13; J gene: TRBJ2-5; clone size: NA; CDR3 protein: CSASQGGGETQYF; CDR3 DNA: TGCAGTGCTAGCCAGGGCGGTGGGGAGACCCAGTACTTC
D gene: TRBD1; V gene: TRBV20-1; CDR3 length: 17; J gene: TRBJ2-2; clone size: NA; CDR3 protein: CSARATTDRGRGGELFF; CDR3 DNA: TGCAGTGCTAGAGCTACCACGGACAGGGGGCGAGGCGGGGAGCTGTTTTTT
D gene: NA; V gene: TRBV28; CDR3 length: 16; J gene: TRBJ2-3; clone size: NA; CDR3 protein: CASGEIKGRGYGTQYF; CDR3 DNA: TGTGCCAGCGGGGAGATCAAGGGAAGGGGGTATGGTACGCAGTATTTT
D gene: TRBD2; V gene: TRBV7-2; CDR3 length: 14; J gene: TRBJ2-7; clone size: NA; CDR3 protein: CASSSTSGYHEQYF; CDR3 DNA: TGTGCCAGCAGCTCGACTAGCGGGTATCACGAGCAGTACTTC
D gene: TRBD2; V gene: TRBV7-9; CDR3 length: 15; J gene: TRBJ2-7; clone size: NA; CDR3 protein: CASSFSTSGTGEQYF; CDR3 DNA: TGTGCCAGCAGCTTTTCGACTAGCGGGACGGGCGAGCAGTACTTC
D gene: TRBD1; V gene: TRBV28; CDR3 length: 14; J gene: TRBJ2-3; clone size: NA; CDR3 protein: CASRPGQNWDTQYF; CDR3 DNA: TGTGCCAGCAGGCCGGGACAGAATTGGGATACGCAGTATTTT
D gene: NA; V gene: TRBV20-1; CDR3 length: 13; J gene: TRBJ2-7; clone size: few; CDR3 protein: CSAPRGKSHEQYF; CDR3 DNA: TGCAGTGCTCCACGTGGGAAGTCCCACGAGCAGTACTTC
D gene: TRBD2; V gene: TRBV7-2; CDR3 length: 16; J gene: TRBJ2-3; clone size: NA; CDR3 protein: CASSLVLAGGADTQYF; CDR3 DNA: TGTGCCAGCAGCTTAGTACTAGCGGGAGGGGCAGATACGCAGTATTTT
D gene: NA; V gene: TRBV7-2; CDR3 length: 13; J gene: TRBJ1-6; clone size: NA; CDR3 protein: CASSQRQGRPLHF; CDR3 DNA: TGTGCCAGCAGCCAGAGGCAGGGTAGACCCCTCCACTTT
D gene: TRBD1; V gene: TRBV9; CDR3 length: 16; J gene: TRBJ1-2; clone size: few; CDR3 protein: CASSERVSGQAYGYTF; CDR3 DNA: TGTGCCAGCAGCGAGAGGGTTAGCGGACAGGCGTATGGCTACACCTTC
D gene: NA; V gene: TRBV12-3/TRBV12-4; CDR3 length: 13; J gene: TRBJ1-1; clone size: NA; CDR3 protein: CASSLNTYTEAFF; CDR3 DNA: TGTGCCAGCAGTTTGAACACATACACTGAAGCTTTCTTT
D gene: TRBD1; V gene: TRBV5-1; CDR3 length: 16; J gene: TRBJ1-2; clone size: many; CDR3 protein: CASSLGHRDRVYGYTF; CDR3 DNA: TGCGCCAGCAGCTTGGGACATCGGGACAGGGTATATGGCTACACCTTC
D gene: NA; V gene: TRBV20-1; CDR3 length: 15; J gene: TRBJ2-7; clone size: many; CDR3 protein: CSARELSVRGGEQYF; CDR3 DNA: TGCAGTGCTAGAGAGTTGTCTGTCCGGGGTGGCGAGCAGTACTTC
D gene: NA; V gene: TRBV27; CDR3 length: 13; J gene: TRBJ1-2; clone size: NA; CDR3 protein: CASSLGFREGYTF; CDR3 DNA: TGTGCCAGCAGTTTAGGATTCCGGGAAGGCTACACCTTC
D gene: NA; V gene: TRBV18; CDR3 length: 14; J gene: TRBJ2-1; clone size: NA; CDR3 protein: CASSPINSDNEQFF; CDR3 DNA: TGTGCCAGCTCACCAATCAACTCTGACAATGAGCAGTTCTTC
D gene: NA; V gene: TRBV20-1; CDR3 length: 13; J gene: TRBJ1-2; clone size: few; CDR3 protein: CSASGEGYYGYTF; CDR3 DNA: TGCAGTGCTAGTGGGGAGGGCTACTATGGCTACACCTTC
D gene: TRBD2; V gene: TRBV10-3; CDR3 length: 15; J gene: TRBJ2-1; clone size: NA; CDR3 protein: CAIMASGSSYNEQFF; CDR3 DNA: TGTGCCATCATGGCGAGCGGGAGTTCCTACAATGAGCAGTTCTTC
D gene: TRBD1; V gene: TRBV20-1; CDR3 length: 18; J gene: TRBJ2-6; clone size: NA; CDR3 protein: CSARSPGQGATGANVPTF; CDR3 DNA: TGCAGTGCTAGATCCCCGGGACAGGGCGCGACTGGGGCCAACGTCCCGACTTTC
D gene: NA; V gene: TRBV5-1; CDR3 length: 12; J gene: TRBJ1-1; clone size: NA; CDR3 protein: CASSASDLEAFF; CDR3 DNA: TGCGCCAGCAGCGCTAGTGATCTAGAGGCTTTCTTT
D gene: NA; V gene: TRBV7-3; CDR3 length: 15; J gene: TRBJ1-6; clone size: NA; CDR3 protein: CASKLTGSLNSPLHF; CDR3 DNA: TGTGCCAGCAAGCTTACCGGATCCTTGAATTCACCCCTCCACTTT
D gene: TRBD2; V gene: TRBV6-5; CDR3 length: 16; J gene: TRBJ2-1; clone size: NA; CDR3 protein: CASSYVAGDHCNEQFF; CDR3 DNA: TGTGCCAGCAGTTACGTAGCGGGAGACCACTGCAATGAGCAGTTCTTC
D gene: NA; V gene: TRBV7-2; CDR3 length: 18; J gene: TRBJ1-5; clone size: NA; CDR3 protein: CASSLGLEVRGLGQPQHF; CDR3 DNA: TGTGCCAGCAGCTTGGGACTGGAAGTTCGGGGGCTCGGGCAGCCCCAGCATTTT
D gene: TRBD1; V gene: TRBV19; CDR3 length: 14; J gene: TRBJ2-5; clone size: NA; CDR3 protein: CASRTGSAQETPYF; CDR3 DNA: TGTGCCAGTAGGACAGGGAGTGCCCAAGAGACTCCGTACTTC
D gene: TRBD1; V gene: TRBV12-3/TRBV12-4; CDR3 length: 18; J gene: TRBJ2-7; clone size: NA; CDR3 protein: CASSPTGTGRVRSYEQYF; CDR3 DNA: TGTGCCAGCAGTCCCACCGGGACAGGGAGGGTTAGGTCCTACGAGCAGTACTTC
D gene: NA; V gene: TRBV5-1; CDR3 length: 16; J gene: TRBJ2-1; clone size: many; CDR3 protein: CASSLVVGGLQNEQFF; CDR3 DNA: TGCGCCAGCAGCTTGGTGGTGGGGGGGCTTCAGAATGAGCAGTTCTTC
D gene: NA; V gene: TRBV7-2; CDR3 length: 15; J gene: TRBJ2-2; clone size: NA; CDR3 protein: CASSSRRGGTGELFF; CDR3 DNA: TGTGCCAGCAGTTCCCGCCGGGGCGGCACCGGGGAGCTGTTTTTT
D gene: NA; V gene: TRBV10-3; CDR3 length: 16; J gene: TRBJ1-6; clone size: NA; CDR3 protein: CAISVGTGARGSPLHF; CDR3 DNA: TGTGCCATCAGTGTTGGTACGGGGGCGCGTGGGTCACCCCTCCACTTT
D gene: NA; V gene: TRBV20-1; CDR3 length: 15; J gene: TRBJ2-7; clone size: NA; CDR3 protein: CSASQPRQRAYEQYF; CDR3 DNA: TGCAGTGCTTCTCAACCTAGACAGAGGGCCTACGAGCAGTACTTC
D gene: NA; V gene: TRBV5-1; CDR3 length: 15; J gene: TRBJ2-5; clone size: few; CDR3 protein: CASSLAVDTQETQYF; CDR3 DNA: TGCGCCAGCAGCTTGGCCGTCGACACCCAAGAGACCCAGTACTTC
D gene: NA; V gene: TRBV6-1; CDR3 length: 16; J gene: TRBJ2-6; clone size: many; CDR3 protein: CASSGSNRAGANVLTF; CDR3 DNA: TGTGCCAGCAGTGGGAGTAACAGGGCTGGGGCCAACGTCCTGACTTTC
D gene: NA; V gene: TRBV24-1; CDR3 length: 11; J gene: TRBJ2-1; clone size: few; CDR3 protein: CATRFRNEQFF; CDR3 DNA: TGTGCCACCCGATTTAGGAATGAGCAGTTCTTC
D gene: TRBD2; V gene: TRBV12-3/TRBV12-4; CDR3 length: 14; J gene: TRBJ2-7; clone size: many; CDR3 protein: CASSPGGAVYEQYF; CDR3 DNA: TGTGCCAGCAGCCCCGGGGGGGCCGTTTACGAGCAGTACTTC
D gene: NA; V gene: TRBV28; CDR3 length: 16; J gene: TRBJ1-4; clone size: NA; CDR3 protein: CASSDLGASRREKLFF; CDR3 DNA: TGTGCAAGCAGTGACCTTGGGGCCTCAAGGCGCGAAAAACTGTTTTTT
D gene: NA; V gene: TRBV6-1; CDR3 length: 15; J gene: TRBJ1-2; clone size: few; CDR3 protein: CASSDYWRLTDGYTF; CDR3 DNA: TGTGCCAGCAGTGATTATTGGAGGTTAACGGATGGCTACACCTTC
D gene: NA; V gene: TRBV7-2; CDR3 length: 13; J gene: TRBJ2-1; clone size: few; CDR3 protein: CASTPAGRNEQFF; CDR3 DNA: TGTGCCAGCACCCCCGCAGGGAGGAATGAGCAGTTCTTC
D gene: TRBD2; V gene: TRBV7-2; CDR3 length: 17; J gene: TRBJ2-1; clone size: NA; CDR3 protein: CASSSRLLAGLYNEQFF; CDR3 DNA: TGTGCCAGCAGCTCCCGATTACTAGCGGGCCTCTACAATGAGCAGTTCTTC
D gene: TRBD2; V gene: TRBV6-5; CDR3 length: 15; J gene: TRBJ2-7; clone size: NA; CDR3 protein: CSSSSGTSGLNEQYF; CDR3 DNA: TGTTCCAGCAGTTCCGGGACTAGCGGGCTAAACGAGCAGTACTTC
D gene: NA; V gene: TRBV2; CDR3 length: 12; J gene: TRBJ1-2; clone size: NA; CDR3 protein: CASVTGRAGYTF; CDR3 DNA: TGTGCCAGCGTTACAGGGAGAGCTGGCTACACCTTC
D gene: NA; V gene: TRBV29-1; CDR3 length: 11; J gene: TRBJ2-2; clone size: many; CDR3 protein: CSVQRTGELFF; CDR3 DNA: TGCAGCGTGCAGAGGACCGGGGAGCTGTTTTTT
D gene: NA; V gene: TRBV27; CDR3 length: 13; J gene: TRBJ2-7; clone size: NA; CDR3 protein: CASSHGSRYEQYF; CDR3 DNA: TGTGCCAGCAGTCACGGCTCCCGCTACGAGCAGTACTTC
D gene: NA; V gene: TRBV6-5; CDR3 length: 10; J gene: TRBJ2-5; clone size: few; CDR3 protein: CASRGTPTLF; CDR3 DNA: TGTGCCAGCAGGGGGACTCCAACTCTCTTC